The following is a TCR beta chain sequence with its context. Its antigen is as yet unknown. This entry belongs to a study of radiotherapy plus CTLA-4 blockade in lung cancer. At the level of the study: An objective response was seen in roughly 20% of patients, and disease control in about 31%.

Germline CDR1 and CDR2: MNHNY and SVGAGI (reference sequence). CDR3 length: 12 residues. V was clipped by 6 bases and J by 9 bases, with 12 bases between them. Study results and limitations: Blood TCR clones of tumor origin expanded after radiotherapy plus ipilimumab. Early shifts in blood T cell clones, with interferon-beta, reportedly predicted response best.

Assay used: immunoSEQ multiplex PCR; TCRdb lists only in-frame clones, some missing. The sample carries about 26,000 clones, approximately 77% recorded once. This TCR came from a human donor with non-small cell lung cancer that progressed on radiotherapy plus ipilimumab. The chain couples TRBV6-6 to TRBJ2-1; no reliable D call. Sample: peripheral blood, taken from a patient treated with radiotherapy plus ipilimumab. In DNA form, the CDR3 reads TGTGCCAGCAGCCCCTCGATCGCTGAGCAGTTCTTC. Translated: CASSPSIAEQFF.